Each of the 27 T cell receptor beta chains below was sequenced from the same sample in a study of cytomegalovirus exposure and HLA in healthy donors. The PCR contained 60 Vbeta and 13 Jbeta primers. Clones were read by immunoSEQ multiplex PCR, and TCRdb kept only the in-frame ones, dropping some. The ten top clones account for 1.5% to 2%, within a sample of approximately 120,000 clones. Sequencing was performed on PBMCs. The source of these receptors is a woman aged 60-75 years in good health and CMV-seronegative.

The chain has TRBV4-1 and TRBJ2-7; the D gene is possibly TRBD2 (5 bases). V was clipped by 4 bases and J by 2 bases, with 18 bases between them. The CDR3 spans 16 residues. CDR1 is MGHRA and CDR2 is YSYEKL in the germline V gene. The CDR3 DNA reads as TGCGCCAGCAGCCCCGACTACGCAGAGGCGACCTACGAGCAGTACTTC. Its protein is CASSPDYAEATYEQYF.

CDR3 sequence (DNA): TGTGCCAGCAGCTTGACACCGGGACAGGGGGCTGAAGAGCAGTACTTC. Protein sequence: CASSLTPGQGAEEQYF. The chain joins TRBV13 to TRBJ2-7; 12 nucleotides match TRBD1. Germline values: CDR1 PRHDT, CDR2 FYEKMQ (reference sequence). V shed 3 bases and J 7 bases; nucleotides not matched to a gene: 10. The CDR3 is 16 amino acids.

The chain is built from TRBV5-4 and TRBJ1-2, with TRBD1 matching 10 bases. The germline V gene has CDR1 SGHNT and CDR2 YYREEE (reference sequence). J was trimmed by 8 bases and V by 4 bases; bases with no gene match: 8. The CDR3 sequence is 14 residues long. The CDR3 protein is CASSPWTGGGGYTF. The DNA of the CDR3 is TGTGCCAGCAGCCCCTGGACAGGGGGAGGCGGCTACACCTTC.

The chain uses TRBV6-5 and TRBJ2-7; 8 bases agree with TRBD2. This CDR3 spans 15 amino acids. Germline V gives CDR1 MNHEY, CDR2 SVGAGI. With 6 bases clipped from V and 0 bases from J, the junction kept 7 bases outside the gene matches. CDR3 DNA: TGTGCCAGCAGCCCCGGGGGGGGTTCCTCCTACGAGCAGTACTTC. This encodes CASSPGGGSSYEQYF.

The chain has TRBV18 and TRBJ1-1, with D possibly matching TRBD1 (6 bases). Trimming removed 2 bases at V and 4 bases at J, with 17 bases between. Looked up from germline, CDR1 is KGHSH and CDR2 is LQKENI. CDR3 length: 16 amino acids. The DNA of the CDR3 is TGTGCCAGCTCACCAGCCGGGGGGCTTGGGGGCACTGAAGCTTTCTTT. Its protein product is CASSPAGGLGGTEAFF.

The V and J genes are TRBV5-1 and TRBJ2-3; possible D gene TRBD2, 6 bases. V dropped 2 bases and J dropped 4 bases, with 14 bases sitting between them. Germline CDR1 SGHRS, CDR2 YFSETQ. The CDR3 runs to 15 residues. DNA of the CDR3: TGCGCCAGCAGCTTTTCTCCGGGGGTTGCAGATACGCAGTATTTT. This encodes CASSFSPGVADTQYF.

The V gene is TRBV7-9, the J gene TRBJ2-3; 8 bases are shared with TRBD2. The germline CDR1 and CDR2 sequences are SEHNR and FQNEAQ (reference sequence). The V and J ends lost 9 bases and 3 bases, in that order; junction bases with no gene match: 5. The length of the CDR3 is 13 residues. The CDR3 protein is CARSGGLTDTQYF. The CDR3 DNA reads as TGTGCCAGGTCGGGGGGGCTAACAGATACGCAGTATTTT.

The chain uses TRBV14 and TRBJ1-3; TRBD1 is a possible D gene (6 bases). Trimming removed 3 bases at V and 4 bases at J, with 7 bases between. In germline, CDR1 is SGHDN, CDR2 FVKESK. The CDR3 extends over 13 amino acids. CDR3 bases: TGTGCCAGCAGCCATACAGGGGGAAACACCATATATTTT. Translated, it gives CASSHTGGNTIYF.

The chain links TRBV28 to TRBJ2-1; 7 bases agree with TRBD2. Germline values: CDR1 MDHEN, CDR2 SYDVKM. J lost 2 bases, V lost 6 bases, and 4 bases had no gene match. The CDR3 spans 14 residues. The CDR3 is CASSPAGPYNEQFF. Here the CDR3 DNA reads TGTGCCAGCAGCCCAGCGGGGCCCTACAATGAGCAGTTCTTC.

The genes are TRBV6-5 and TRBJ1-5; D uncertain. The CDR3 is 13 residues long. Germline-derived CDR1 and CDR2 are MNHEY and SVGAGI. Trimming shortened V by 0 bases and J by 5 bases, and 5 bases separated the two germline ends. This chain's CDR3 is CASSYSTDQPQHF. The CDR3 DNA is TGTGCCAGCAGTTACTCGACTGATCAGCCCCAGCATTTT.

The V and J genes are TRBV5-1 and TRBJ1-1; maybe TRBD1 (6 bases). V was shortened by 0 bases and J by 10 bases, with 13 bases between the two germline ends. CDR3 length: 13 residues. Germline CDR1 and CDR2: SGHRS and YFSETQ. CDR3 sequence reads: CASSLDRDVVAFF. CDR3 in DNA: TGCGCCAGCAGCTTGGACAGGGATGTTGTAGCTTTCTTT.

CDR3 sequence: CASSSQGQLQEQYF. CDR3 sequence (DNA): TGTGCCAGCAGCTCCCAGGGACAGTTGCAAGAGCAGTACTTC. The chain uses TRBV4-2 and TRBJ2-7; 7 nucleotides align to TRBD1. Germline V CDR1 and CDR2: LGHNA, YNFKEQ. V lost 5 bases to trimming and J lost 7 bases; unmatched junction nucleotides: 11. The CDR3 has 14 amino acids.

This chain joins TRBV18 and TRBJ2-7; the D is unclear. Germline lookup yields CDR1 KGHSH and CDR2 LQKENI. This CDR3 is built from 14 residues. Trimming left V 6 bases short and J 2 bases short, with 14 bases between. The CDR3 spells CASSPTYTTYEQYF. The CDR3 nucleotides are TGTGCCAGCTCTCCCACATATACCACCTACGAGCAGTACTTC. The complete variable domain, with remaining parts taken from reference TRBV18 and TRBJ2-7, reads NAGVMQNPRHLVRRRGQEARLRCSPMKGHSHVYWYRQLPEEGLKFMVYLQKENIIDESGMPKERFSAEFPKEGPSILRIQQVVRGDSAAYFCASSPTYTTYEQYFGPGTRLTVT.

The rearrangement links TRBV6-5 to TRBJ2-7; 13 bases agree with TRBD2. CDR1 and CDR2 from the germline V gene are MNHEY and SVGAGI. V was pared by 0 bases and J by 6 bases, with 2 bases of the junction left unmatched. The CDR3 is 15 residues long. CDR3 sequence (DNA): TGTGCCAGCAGTTACTCAAGGACTAGCGGGAGCGAGCAGTACTTC. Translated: CASSYSRTSGSEQYF.

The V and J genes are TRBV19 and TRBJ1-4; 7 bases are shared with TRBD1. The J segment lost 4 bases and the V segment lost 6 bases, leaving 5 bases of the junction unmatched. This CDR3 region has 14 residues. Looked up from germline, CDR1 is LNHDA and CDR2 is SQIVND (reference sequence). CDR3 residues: CASRQTGFNEKLFF. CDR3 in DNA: TGTGCCAGTAGACAGACAGGGTTTAATGAAAAACTGTTTTTT.

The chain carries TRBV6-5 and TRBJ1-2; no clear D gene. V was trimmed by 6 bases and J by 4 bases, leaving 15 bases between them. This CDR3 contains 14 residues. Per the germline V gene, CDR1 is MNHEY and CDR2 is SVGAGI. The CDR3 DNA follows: TGTGCCAGCAGCCCTACCGGAGGAATCTATGGCTACACCTTC. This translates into CASSPTGGIYGYTF.

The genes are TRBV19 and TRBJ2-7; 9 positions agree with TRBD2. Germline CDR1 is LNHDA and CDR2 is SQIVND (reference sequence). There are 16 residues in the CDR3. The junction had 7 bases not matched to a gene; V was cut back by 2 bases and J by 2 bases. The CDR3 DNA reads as TGTGCCAGTAGTATATTGGGGGCTAGCGGGGCCTACGAGCAGTACTTC. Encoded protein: CASSILGASGAYEQYF.

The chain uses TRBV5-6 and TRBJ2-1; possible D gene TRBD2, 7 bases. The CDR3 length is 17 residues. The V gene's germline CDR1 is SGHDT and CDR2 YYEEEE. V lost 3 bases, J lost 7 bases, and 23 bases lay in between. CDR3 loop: CASSWRVAGADGNEQFF. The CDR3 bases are TGTGCCAGCAGCTGGCGGGTCGCGGGGGCCGACGGGAATGAGCAGTTCTTC. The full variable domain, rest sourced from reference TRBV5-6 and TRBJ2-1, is DAGVTQSPTHLIKTRGQQVTLRCSPKSGHDTVSWYQQALGQGPQFIFQYYEEEERQRGNFPDRFSGHQFPNYSSELNVNALLLGDSALYLCASSWRVAGADGNEQFFGPGTRLTVL.

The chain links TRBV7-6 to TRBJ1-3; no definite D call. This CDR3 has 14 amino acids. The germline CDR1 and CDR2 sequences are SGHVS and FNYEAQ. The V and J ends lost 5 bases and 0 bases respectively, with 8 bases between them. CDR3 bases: TGTGCCAGCAGCCATAGGAGCTCTGGAAACACCATATATTTT. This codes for CASSHRSSGNTIYF.

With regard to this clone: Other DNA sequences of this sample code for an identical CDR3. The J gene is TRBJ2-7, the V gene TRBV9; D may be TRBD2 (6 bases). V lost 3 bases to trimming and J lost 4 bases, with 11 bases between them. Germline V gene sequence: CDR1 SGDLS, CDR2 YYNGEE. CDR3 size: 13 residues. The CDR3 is CASSGGEAYEQYF. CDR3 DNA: TGTGCCAGCAGCGGCGGGGAGGCGTACGAGCAGTACTTC.

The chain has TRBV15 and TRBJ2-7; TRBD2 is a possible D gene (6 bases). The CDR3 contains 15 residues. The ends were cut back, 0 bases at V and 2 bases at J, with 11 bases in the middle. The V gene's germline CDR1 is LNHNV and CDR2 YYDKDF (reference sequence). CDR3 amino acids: CATSRDNPGAYEQYF. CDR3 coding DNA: TGTGCCACCAGCAGAGATAATCCGGGGGCCTACGAGCAGTACTTC.

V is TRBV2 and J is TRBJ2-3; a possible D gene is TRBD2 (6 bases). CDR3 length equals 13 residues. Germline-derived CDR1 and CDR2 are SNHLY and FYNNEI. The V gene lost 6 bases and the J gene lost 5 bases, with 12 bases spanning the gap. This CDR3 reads CASSPGEVDTQYF. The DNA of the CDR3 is TGTGCCAGCAGCCCGGGAGAGGTAGATACGCAGTATTTT. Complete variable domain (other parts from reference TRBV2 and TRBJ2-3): EPEVTQTPSHQVTQMGQEVILRCVPISNHLYFYWYRQILGQKVEFLVSFYNNEISEKSEIFDDQFSVERPDGSNFTLKIRSTKLEDSAMYFCASSPGEVDTQYFGPGTRLTVL.

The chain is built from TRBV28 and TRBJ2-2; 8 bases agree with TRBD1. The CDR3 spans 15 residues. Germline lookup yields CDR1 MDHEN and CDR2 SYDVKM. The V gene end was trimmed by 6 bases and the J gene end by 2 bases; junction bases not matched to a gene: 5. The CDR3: CASRGDRRNTGELFF. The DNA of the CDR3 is TGTGCCAGCAGGGGGGACAGGCGAAACACCGGGGAGCTGTTTTTT.

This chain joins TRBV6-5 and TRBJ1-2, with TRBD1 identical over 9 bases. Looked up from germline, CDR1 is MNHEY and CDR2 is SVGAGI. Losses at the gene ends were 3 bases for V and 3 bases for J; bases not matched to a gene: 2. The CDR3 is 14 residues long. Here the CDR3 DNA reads TGTGCCAGCAGTTATAGGACAGGGGACTATGGCTACACCTTC. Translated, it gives CASSYRTGDYGYTF.

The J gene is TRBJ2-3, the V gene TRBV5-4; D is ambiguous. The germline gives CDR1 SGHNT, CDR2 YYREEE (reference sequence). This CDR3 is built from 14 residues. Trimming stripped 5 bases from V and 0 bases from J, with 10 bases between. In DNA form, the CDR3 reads TGTGCCAGCAGGACTGACGAAAGCACAGATACGCAGTATTTT. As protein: CASRTDESTDTQYF.

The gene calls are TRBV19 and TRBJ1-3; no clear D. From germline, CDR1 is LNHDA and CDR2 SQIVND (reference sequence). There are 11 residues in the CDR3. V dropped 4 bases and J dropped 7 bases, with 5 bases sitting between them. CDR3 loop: CASSTRNTIYF. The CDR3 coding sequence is TGTGCCAGTAGTACGAGGAACACCATATATTTT.

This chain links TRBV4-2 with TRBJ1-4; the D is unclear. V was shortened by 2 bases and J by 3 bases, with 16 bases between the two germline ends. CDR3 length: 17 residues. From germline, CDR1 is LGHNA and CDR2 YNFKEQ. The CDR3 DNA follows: TGTGCCAGCAGCCAACAGTCGGGCGGGCCTCCTAATGAAAAACTGTTTTTT. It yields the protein CASSQQSGGPPNEKLFF.